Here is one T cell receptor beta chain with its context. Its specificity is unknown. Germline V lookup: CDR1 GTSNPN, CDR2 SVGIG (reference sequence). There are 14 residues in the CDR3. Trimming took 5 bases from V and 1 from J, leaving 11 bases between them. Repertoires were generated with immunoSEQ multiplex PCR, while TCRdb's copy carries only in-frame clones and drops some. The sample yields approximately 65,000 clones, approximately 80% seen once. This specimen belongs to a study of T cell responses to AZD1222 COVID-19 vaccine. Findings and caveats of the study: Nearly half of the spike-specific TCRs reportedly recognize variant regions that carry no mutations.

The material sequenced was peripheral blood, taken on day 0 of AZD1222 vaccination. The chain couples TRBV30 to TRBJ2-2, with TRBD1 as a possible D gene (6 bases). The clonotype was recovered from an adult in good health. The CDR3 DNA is TGTGCCTGGGCCACAGGGCTGAACACCGGGGAGCTGTTTTTT. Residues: CAWATGLNTGELFF.